Below, 27 T cell receptor beta chains from the same sample are listed, as sequenced in a study of blood T cell repertoires in COVID-19. Here immunoSEQ multiplex PCR was the method, and the copy in TCRdb shows in-frame clones only, minus some. Among about 110,000 clones listed, roughly 84% were seen once. The sequenced sample consisted of peripheral blood. The receptors shown here come from a woman at least 80 years old with active or convalescent COVID-19.

This chain connects TRBV30 to TRBJ2-1; the match to TRBD1 covers 7 bases. There are 12 residues in the CDR3. With 2 bases clipped from V and 12 bases from J, the junction kept 7 bases outside the gene matches. From germline, CDR1 is GTSNPN and CDR2 SVGIG (reference sequence). The chain's CDR3 is CAWSPDREGQFF. Here the CDR3 DNA reads TGTGCCTGGAGTCCAGACAGGGAAGGGCAGTTCTTC.

This chain links TRBV7-6 with TRBJ1-1; D call uncertain. CDR1 is SGHVS, CDR2 FNYEAQ, per germline. Trimming cost V 5 bases and J 0 bases, with 10 bases left between them. The CDR3 runs 14 residues. CDR3 sequence (DNA): TGTGCCAGCAGCCCCCTATCGGTGAACACTGAAGCTTTCTTT. It codes for CASSPLSVNTEAFF. The whole variable domain, filled in from reference TRBV7-6 and TRBJ1-1, reads GAGVSQSPRYKVTKRGQDVALRCDPISGHVSLYWYRQALGQGPEFLTYFNYEAQQDKSGLPNDRFSAERPEGSISTLTIQRTEQRDSAMYRCASSPLSVNTEAFFGQGTRLTVV.

The chain joins TRBV11-2 to TRBJ1-2, with unresolved D. Germline V CDR1 and CDR2: SGHAT, FQNNGV. The CDR3 length is 15 residues. The V gene lost 5 bases and the J gene lost 7 bases, with 20 bases spanning the gap. The CDR3 DNA is TGTGCCAGCAGCCCAGTGGAGGGTGCGTTGGGTGGCTACACCTTC. Translation gives CASSPVEGALGGYTF.

The chain combines TRBV12-3 or TRBV12-4 with TRBJ1-4, with D hard to call. The CDR3 covers 13 residues. V was pared by 3 bases and J by 7 bases, with 9 bases between. DNA for the CDR3: TGTGCCAGCAGTTTGAGGACTTTTGAAAAACTGTTTTTT. Encoded protein: CASSLRTFEKLFF.

This clone was picked up one time. This chain connects TRBV19 to TRBJ2-1; the match to TRBD1 covers 9 bases. This CDR3 has 13 amino acids. The V and J ends lost 10 bases and 5 bases, in that order; junction bases with no gene match: 6. CDR1 is LNHDA and CDR2 is SQIVND in the germline V gene (reference sequence). The CDR3 sequence is CATKQGAHNEQFF. In DNA form, the CDR3 reads TGTGCCACCAAACAGGGGGCTCACAATGAGCAGTTCTTC.

The chain combines TRBV9 with TRBJ1-4, with D tentatively TRBD1 (5 bases). CDR3 length: 17 residues. Looked up from germline, CDR1 is SGDLS and CDR2 is YYNGEE. Trimming cost V 3 bases and J 8 bases, with 23 bases left between them. Here the CDR3 reads CASSATTVGGTLEKLFF. As DNA, the CDR3 is TGTGCCAGCAGCGCGACAACGGTGGGGGGGACTCTGGAAAAACTGTTTTTT.

The V call is TRBV5-1, the J call TRBJ1-5, with 7 bases identical to TRBD1. Germline CDR1 SGHRS, CDR2 YFSETQ. V lost 4 bases, J lost 3 bases, and 4 bases stayed unmatched. This CDR3 is built from 14 residues. DNA of the CDR3: TGCGCCAGCAGCACCGGACAGGACAATCAGCCCCAGCATTTT. As protein: CASSTGQDNQPQHF.

The CDR3 loop is CASSPPGQGSGTEAFF. The CDR3 DNA reads TGTGCCAGCAGCCCTCCGGGACAGGGATCGGGAACTGAAGCTTTCTTT. The J gene is TRBJ1-1, the V gene TRBV4-2, with 9 bases that match TRBD1. The CDR3 is 16 amino acids. Germline V gives CDR1 LGHNA, CDR2 YNFKEQ. After removal of 4 bases from V and 5 bases from J, the junction contained 11 bases not matched to a gene.

As for this clone: A much bigger clone sits one base away, suggesting this may be a read error. This chain connects TRBV7-2 to TRBJ1-5; D may be TRBD1 (6 bases). The CDR3 spans 13 residues. V was trimmed by 3 bases and J by 4 bases, leaving 7 bases between them. Germline V CDR1 and CDR2: SGHTA, FQGNSA. The CDR3 DNA is TGTGCCAGCAGCTTGGACAGAAATCAGCCCCAGCATTTT. This sequence encodes CASSLDRNQPQHF.

The chain joins TRBV18 to TRBJ2-1; TRBD2 might be the D (5 bases). The CDR3 is 12 amino acids. CDR1 is KGHSH and CDR2 is LQKENI in the germline V gene. CDR3 sequence reads: CDGVPFYNEQFF. CDR3 nucleotides: TGTGACGGGGTCCCCTTCTACAATGAGCAGTTCTTC.

In DNA, the CDR3 is TGTGCCAGCAGCCCAGGACAGGGAGGGAACACTGAAGCTTTCTTT. Its protein is CASSPGQGGNTEAFF. The V call is TRBV4-2, the J call TRBJ1-1, with 8 bases lining up with TRBD1. CDR1 and CDR2 (germline): LGHNA, YNFKEQ. V lost 4 bases and J lost 1; bases outside the gene matches: 5. CDR3 length equals 15 residues.

The chain joins TRBV12-3 or TRBV12-4 to TRBJ2-5, with D uncertain. The germline V and J ends were trimmed by 6 bases and 7 bases, with 15 bases remaining between them. This CDR3 has 13 residues. The CDR3, as DNA: TGTGCCAGCAGGGAAGAGCTAGATGTGACCCAGTACTTC. Protein sequence: CASREELDVTQYF.

The chain is built from TRBV4-1 and TRBJ2-5; 7 nucleotides align to TRBD2. The CDR3 is 13 residues long. After removal of 4 bases from V and 4 bases from J, the junction contained 3 bases not matched to a gene. CDR1 is MGHRA and CDR2 is YSYEKL in the germline V gene. The CDR3 sequence: CASSRGSRETQYF. DNA for the CDR3: TGCGCCAGCAGCCGCGGGAGTAGAGAGACCCAGTACTTC.

The V call is TRBV7-9, the J call TRBJ2-3, with TRBD2 matching over 11 bases. With 3 bases clipped from V and 4 bases from J, the junction kept 6 bases outside the gene matches. Germline V CDR1 and CDR2: SEHNR, FQNEAQ (reference sequence). The CDR3 sequence is 16 residues long. CDR3 DNA: TGTGCCAGCAGCTTCTTAGCGGGAGGGCCCGCAGATACGCAGTATTTT. Translating it yields CASSFLAGGPADTQYF.

The V gene is TRBV3-1 (or the pseudogene TRBV3-2), the J gene TRBJ1-4; maybe TRBD1 (6 bases). Germline V gene lookup returns CDR1 LGHDT and CDR2 YNNKEL (reference sequence). The CDR3 runs 16 residues. Trimming stripped 5 bases from V and 7 bases from J, with 20 bases between. The CDR3 region is CASSERGTGHREKLFF. CDR3 DNA: TGTGCCAGCAGCGAACGGGGAACGGGACACCGTGAAAAACTGTTTTTT.

The rearrangement links TRBV9 to TRBJ2-3; 12 bases fit TRBD2. CDR1 and CDR2 (germline): SGDLS, YYNGEE. The CDR3 runs 18 residues. V shed 0 bases and J 4 bases; nucleotides not matched to a gene: 9. In DNA form, the CDR3 reads TGTGCCAGCAGCGTAGGGGCTAGCGGGAGGGCCGGGGCAGATACGCAGTATTTT. It translates to CASSVGASGRAGADTQYF. The complete variable domain, with remaining parts taken from reference TRBV9 and TRBJ2-3, reads DSGVTQTPKHLITATGQRVTLRCSPRSGDLSVYWYQQSLDQGLQFLIQYYNGEERAKGNILERFSAQQFPDLHSELNLSSLELGDSALYFCASSVGASGRAGADTQYFGPGTRLTVL.

J is TRBJ2-7 and V is TRBV13; TRBD2 aligns across 11 bases. The CDR3 has 16 residues. The V gene end was trimmed by 4 bases and the J gene end by 0 bases; junction bases not matched to a gene: 5. The V gene's germline CDR1 is PRHDT and CDR2 FYEKMQ (reference sequence). CDR3 residues: CASSSRLAGHSYEQYF. The CDR3 nucleotides are TGTGCCAGCAGCTCACGACTAGCGGGGCACTCCTACGAGCAGTACTTC.

This chain joins TRBV7-3 and TRBJ2-5, with D possibly being TRBD1 (5 bases). CDR3 length: 13 residues. Germline values: CDR1 SGHTA, CDR2 FQGTGA. V was cut by 4 bases and J by 3 bases, with 9 bases left in between. DNA of the CDR3: TGTGCCAGCAGCTCAGGGCCCGAAGAGACCCAGTACTTC. Translating it yields CASSSGPEETQYF.

This clone was seen a single time. The rearrangement links TRBV7-9 to TRBJ2-7, with 11 bases matching TRBD2. Germline CDR1 SEHNR, CDR2 FQNEAQ (reference sequence). V lost 5 bases, J lost 2 bases, and 5 bases stayed unmatched. The CDR3 contains 15 residues. The CDR3 sequence: CASSPGTSGTYEQYF. CDR3 bases: TGTGCCAGCAGCCCCGGGACTAGCGGTACCTACGAGCAGTACTTC.

The CDR3 here is CASSLTGVHGEKLFF. In DNA, the CDR3 is TGCGCCAGCAGCTTGACGGGGGTTCATGGTGAAAAACTGTTTTTT. The rearrangement links TRBV5-1 to TRBJ1-4; D perhaps matches TRBD1 (5 bases). The V and J ends lost 1 base and 7 bases respectively, with 14 bases between them. This CDR3 has 15 residues. CDR1 and CDR2 (germline): SGHRS, YFSETQ.

This clone was counted once. The chain joins TRBV4-1 to TRBJ1-5; TRBD1 is a possible D gene (6 bases). CDR3 length: 15 amino acids. Trimming took 3 bases from V and 7 from J, leaving 16 bases between them. Germline V gene lookup returns CDR1 MGHRA and CDR2 YSYEKL. CDR3 protein: CASSQSRDIRQPQHF. As DNA, the CDR3 is TGCGCCAGCAGCCAGAGCCGGGACATCAGACAGCCCCAGCATTTT.

This rearrangement joins TRBV4-1 to TRBJ1-6; 8 bases are a match to TRBD1. Germline values: CDR1 MGHRA, CDR2 YSYEKL. V was clipped by 1 base and J by 6 bases; unmatched bases: 5. The CDR3 has 16 amino acids. CDR3 sequence: CASSQVTGVGNSPLHF. Here the CDR3 DNA reads TGCGCCAGCAGCCAAGTGACAGGGGTTGGTAATTCACCCCTCCACTTT.

CDR3 nucleotide sequence: TGCAGCGTTGTGACAGGGGTGAACACTGAAGCTTTCTTT. Translating gives CSVVTGVNTEAFF. The chain uses TRBV29-1 and TRBJ1-1; TRBD1 matches 8 bases. Trimming removed 4 bases from V and 0 bases from J; junction bases left unmatched: 1. Germline V gives CDR1 SQVTM, CDR2 ANQGSEA. CDR3 length: 13 amino acids.

J is TRBJ2-1 and V is TRBV12-3 or TRBV12-4; TRBD2 is a possible D gene (5 bases). V gave up 3 bases and J gave up 9 bases, with 12 bases separating them. The length of the CDR3 is 13 residues. CDR3: CASSFSRRGEQFF. CDR3 coding DNA: TGTGCCAGCAGTTTCTCTCGTCGGGGTGAGCAGTTCTTC.

This rearrangement joins TRBV3-1 (or the pseudogene TRBV3-2) to TRBJ2-1, with 9 bases fitting TRBD2. This CDR3 spans 14 amino acids. Losses at the gene ends were 9 bases for V and 2 bases for J; bases not matched to a gene: 5. Germline V gene sequence: CDR1 LGHDT, CDR2 YNNKEL (reference sequence). CDR3 sequence (DNA): TGTGCCAGTGCCGGACTAGCGACCTACAATGAGCAGTTCTTC. Translating it yields CASAGLATYNEQFF.

This sequence joins TRBV5-1 and TRBJ2-7; weak D call: TRBD1 (6 bases). The CDR3 length is 14 residues. CDR1 and CDR2 from the germline V gene are SGHRS and YFSETQ. Trimming pared 1 base from V and 2 bases from J, leaving 10 bases between. The CDR3 protein is CASSLHQGTYEQYF. The CDR3 DNA sequence: TGCGCCAGCAGCTTGCATCAGGGGACCTACGAGCAGTACTTC.

The chain combines TRBV27 with TRBJ2-7; 11 bases map to TRBD1. CDR1 is MNHEY, CDR2 SMNVEV, per germline (reference sequence). V lost 6 bases, J lost 3 bases, and 7 bases stayed unmatched. This CDR3 spans 15 amino acids. The CDR3: CASSLTGTGGYEQYF. DNA for the CDR3: TGTGCCAGCAGCTTGACCGGGACAGGGGGCTACGAGCAGTACTTC.